What follows are 21 T cell receptor beta chains derived from one specimen sequenced in a study of T cell responses to AZD1222 COVID-19 vaccine. Libraries were prepared by immunoSEQ multiplex PCR; TCRdb keeps only in-frame clonotypes and omits some of them. Here the sample spans under 55,000 clones, about 86% being singletons. This specimen consisted of peripheral blood, obtained on day 0 of AZD1222 vaccination. These receptors originate from an adult in good health.

In this sample, this clone turned up once. The chain is built from TRBV3-1 (or the pseudogene TRBV3-2) and TRBJ2-5; 8 bases fit TRBD2. The J segment lost 3 bases and the V segment lost 7 bases, leaving 19 bases of the junction unmatched. CDR1 LGHDT and CDR2 YNNKEL come from the germline V gene (reference sequence). The CDR3 consists of 18 residues. The CDR3 sequence is CASTQGRGVSLTEETQYF. In DNA, the CDR3 is TGTGCCAGCACCCAGGGGCGGGGGGTATCACTAACGGAAGAGACCCAGTACTTC.

This clone was seen more than once but under ten times. The V and J genes are TRBV15 and TRBJ1-1; TRBD1 is a possible D gene (5 bases). V lost 0 bases to trimming and J lost 4 bases, with 12 bases between them. The length of the CDR3 is 15 residues. Germline loops: CDR1 LNHNV, CDR2 YYDKDF (reference sequence). CDR3 sequence (DNA): TGTGCCACCAGCAGAGATACGGGGGGTGCCACTGAAGCTTTCTTT. As protein: CATSRDTGGATEAFF.

The V call is TRBV25-1, the J call TRBJ1-5; D remains unclear. The germline V gene has CDR1 MGHDK and CDR2 SYGVNS. The V end lost 0 bases, the J end lost 1 base, and 10 bases lay between the germline ends. The CDR3 is 16 residues long. The CDR3 coding sequence is TGTGCCAGCAGTGAATATGGACTTGGGAGCAATCAGCCCCAGCATTTT. Protein sequence: CASSEYGLGSNQPQHF.

This chain joins TRBV7-9 and TRBJ1-2; 7 positions agree with TRBD1. This CDR3 is built from 15 residues. CDR1 SEHNR and CDR2 FQNEAQ come from the germline V gene (reference sequence). The ends lost 0 bases at V and 4 bases at J; junction bases unmatched: 5. CDR3 nucleotides: TGTGCCAGCAGCTTAGCGGAGGGGACAGTCTATGGCTACACCTTC. Translating it yields CASSLAEGTVYGYTF.

The V and J genes are TRBV6-8 and TRBJ2-5, with TRBD2 matching 10 bases. From germline, CDR1 is MNHGY and CDR2 SAAAGT. There are 15 residues in the CDR3. V lost 2 bases and J lost 5; bases outside the gene matches: 5. CDR3 nucleotide sequence: TGTGCCAGCAGTTACCCTAGCGGGGGTGGGGAGACCCAGTACTTC. This gives the protein CASSYPSGGGETQYF.

The chain is built from TRBV6-4 and TRBJ1-5; maybe TRBD1 (6 bases). The V end was cut by 8 bases, the J end by 10 bases, with 9 bases between. Germline loops: CDR1 MRHNA, CDR2 SNTAGT. This CDR3 spans 10 amino acids. The DNA of the CDR3 is TGTGCCAGCTTGACAGGACCCCAGCATTTT. This gives the protein CASLTGPQHF.

This clone showed up just a few times. The chain links TRBV11-2 to TRBJ2-2, with a possible D match to TRBD2 (6 bases). V was shortened by 5 bases and J by 3 bases, with 16 bases between the two germline ends. CDR1 SGHAT and CDR2 FQNNGV come from the germline V gene. This CDR3 region has 16 residues. The CDR3 DNA follows: TGTGCCAGCAGCACGGGGGTGCTAGTGGACACCGGGGAGCTGTTTTTT. It specifies CASSTGVLVDTGELFF.

The chain employs TRBV4-2 and TRBJ2-3; the D gene is possibly TRBD2 (6 bases). Germline V gene data show CDR1 as LGHNA and CDR2 as YNFKEQ. Trimming took 0 bases from V and 2 from J, leaving 12 bases between them. The CDR3 runs 16 residues. DNA of the CDR3: TGTGCCAGCAGCCAAGATCCCGGGGGATCCACAGATACGCAGTATTTT. It codes for CASSQDPGGSTDTQYF.

Written as DNA, the CDR3 is TGCAGTGCTAGTCCCCAAGCATACGGGGCCAACGTCCTGACTTTC. Translating gives CSASPQAYGANVLTF. This sequence joins TRBV20-1 and TRBJ2-6; unclear D gene. The V end lost 3 bases, the J end lost 4 bases, and 13 bases lay between the germline ends. There are 15 residues in the CDR3. Germline-derived CDR1 and CDR2 are DFQATT and SNEGSKA (reference sequence).

This clone was detected a few times. The chain joins TRBV4-3 to TRBJ1-2, with D maybe TRBD1 (6 bases). Trimming pared 4 bases from V and 8 bases from J, leaving 20 bases between. This CDR3 has 15 residues. Germline V gene lookup returns CDR1 LGHNA and CDR2 YSLEER. CDR3 sequence reads: CASSPYRQASWGYTF. The CDR3 region has the DNA TGCGCCAGCAGCCCCTACCGACAGGCGTCTTGGGGCTACACCTTC.

The J gene is TRBJ1-6, the V gene TRBV19; D is unclear. V shed 3 bases and J shed 9 bases, with 12 bases lying between them. Germline V gene data show CDR1 as LNHDA and CDR2 as SQIVND (reference sequence). CDR3 size: 14 residues. The CDR3 reads CASSMSLWGSPLHF. As DNA, the CDR3 is TGTGCCAGTAGTATGTCCTTGTGGGGTTCACCCCTCCACTTT.

CDR3 amino acids: CASSPRGTNTEAFF. In DNA, the CDR3 is TGTGCCAGCAGCCCCAGGGGGACGAACACTGAAGCTTTCTTT. V and J are TRBV7-9 and TRBJ1-1; 7 bases align to TRBD1. Germline CDR1 SEHNR, CDR2 FQNEAQ (reference sequence). The CDR3 contains 14 residues. Unmatched junction bases numbered 4, after V lost 5 bases and J lost 1 base.

The rearrangement uses TRBV28 and TRBJ1-2, with D hard to call. Per germline, CDR1 MDHEN and CDR2 SYDVKM. V was clipped by 5 bases and J by 3 bases, with 16 bases between them. The CDR3 runs to 15 residues. In DNA form, the CDR3 reads TGTGCCAGCAGTCCTGGACGGAGAGCCGACTATGGCTACACCTTC. Residues: CASSPGRRADYGYTF.

The chain joins TRBV28 to TRBJ1-5; 8 bases are shared with TRBD1. The CDR3 contains 19 residues. CDR1 and CDR2 (germline): MDHEN, SYDVKM. The junction had 26 bases not matched to a gene; V was cut back by 6 bases and J by 10 bases. The CDR3 bases are TGTGCCAGCAGCCCAGTAAAAGGACAGGGACCATTAGCCCATCGACCCCAGCATTTT. Translated: CASSPVKGQGPLAHRPQHF.

V is TRBV30 and J is TRBJ1-3; 7 nucleotides line up with TRBD1. CDR3 length: 15 amino acids. The V and J ends lost 0 bases and 5 bases, in that order; junction bases with no gene match: 7. Germline values: CDR1 GTSNPN, CDR2 SVGIG (reference sequence). CDR3 loop: CAWSVNRGLRNTIYF. CDR3 nucleotide sequence: TGTGCCTGGAGTGTAAACAGGGGTCTTAGAAACACCATATATTTT.

The V call is TRBV7-8, the J call TRBJ2-2; D uncertain. CDR3 length equals 16 residues. V lost 3 bases and J 0 bases, leaving 11 bases between the germline ends. The germline gives CDR1 SGHVS, CDR2 FQNEAQ. The CDR3 here is CASSFYSTANTGELFF. CDR3 in DNA: TGTGCCAGCAGCTTCTATAGCACCGCGAACACCGGGGAGCTGTTTTTT.

This clone occurred a few times. The chain joins TRBV14 to TRBJ1-1; D gene ambiguous. The CDR3 is 14 amino acids. V was cut by 1 base and J by 0 bases, with 6 bases left in between. Per germline, CDR1 SGHDN and CDR2 FVKESK. The CDR3 protein is CASSQAGMNTEAFF. The CDR3 DNA is TGTGCCAGCAGCCAAGCCGGCATGAACACTGAAGCTTTCTTT.

The chain uses TRBV3-1 (or the pseudogene TRBV3-2) and TRBJ2-1; 12 bases match TRBD2. J gave up 6 bases and V 4 bases, and 7 bases lay outside the gene matches. The CDR3 is 16 residues long. In germline, CDR1 is LGHDT, CDR2 YNNKEL (reference sequence). CDR3: CASSRGLAGGVNEQFF. DNA of the CDR3: TGTGCCAGCAGCCGAGGGCTAGCGGGAGGGGTCAATGAGCAGTTCTTC.

The chain employs TRBV28 and TRBJ1-1; 12 nucleotides agree with TRBD1. Germline V gene sequence: CDR1 MDHEN, CDR2 SYDVKM. The ends lost 4 bases at V and 1 base at J; junction bases unmatched: 7. The CDR3 consists of 17 residues. The CDR3, as DNA: TGTGCCAGCAGTTCTTTGGGACAGGGGGCTCAGAACACTGAAGCTTTCTTT. Amino acids: CASSSLGQGAQNTEAFF.

The chain carries TRBV19 and TRBJ2-5; weak D call: TRBD2 (6 bases). Germline V CDR1 and CDR2: LNHDA, SQIVND (reference sequence). The CDR3 loop spans 13 amino acids. V gave up 5 bases and J gave up 4 bases, with 11 bases separating them. The DNA of the CDR3 is TGTGCCAGTAGTTTCAGCGGGCGAGAGACCCAGTACTTC. Its translation is CASSFSGRETQYF.

This clone came up once. The genes are TRBV12-3 or TRBV12-4 and TRBJ1-5; D call uncertain. V lost 3 bases to trimming and J lost 6 bases, with 6 bases between them. There are 12 residues in the CDR3. Here the CDR3 reads CASSFGPQPQHF. DNA of the CDR3: TGTGCCAGCAGTTTCGGTCCTCAGCCCCAGCATTTT.